Sequencing of this TCR beta chain was carried out in a study of T cells in Graves' hyperthyroidism and ophthalmopathy. Study overall: The blood sample was taken at first diagnosis, before treatment began.

RNA transcripts were the template for amplifying TCR beta CDR3 regions. TCR CDR3 underwent first-round RT-PCR with the HTBI primer set. TCRdb itself ran the multiplex PCR reads through MiXCR, one entry per CDR3 protein. The table includes roughly 580,000 distinct CDR3 sequences, about 14% detected once. This clonotype was counted at least ten times. Antigen: not known. At one boundary the junction diverges from the germline segment, which might be a read error. CDR3 length: 14 amino acids. The V gene's germline CDR1 is SEHNR and CDR2 FQNEAQ (reference sequence). General study points: Blood also carried most thyroid clonotypes expanded above 0.001. From stable hyperthyroidism, ophthalmopathy was set apart by a 13 V-J model.

Blood dates from first hyperthyroidism diagnosis, before any ophthalmopathy symptoms. The TCR originated in a young woman with Graves' hyperthyroidism that later progressed to Graves' ophthalmopathy. The sample consisted of blood. The genes are TRBV7-9 and TRBJ1-1, with no clear D. The CDR3 loop reads CASSLGSGNTEAFF. The CDR3 DNA sequence: TGCGCCAGCAGCTTGGGATCGGGGAACACTGAAGCTTTCTTT.